Following are 21 T cell receptor beta chains from one sample sequenced in a study of low-dose radiotherapy and immunotherapy resistance in tumors. Stated time point: after trial treatment. As for treatment: LDRT plus nivolumab, ipilimumab, low-dose cyclophosphamide and aspirin (RACIN trial). Primers targeting TRAV and TRBV primed first-strand cDNA, covering alpha and beta chains. A constant-region primer paired with the V-primer adapter amplified TCRs over about 19 PCR cycles. One entry per CDR3 protein, called by TCRdb with MiXCR from the reads. Of about 84,000 distinct CDR3 sequences listed, less than 20% were seen once; the top ten hold approximately 1.5%. The sequencing here drew on PBMCs, taken after low-dose radiotherapy plus immunotherapy. The receptors were gathered from a male donor with prostate cancer.

This clonotype was found many times. The V and J genes are TRBV5-1 and TRBJ2-7; TRBD2 matches at 14 bases. Germline CDR1 and CDR2: SGHRS and YFSETQ. After removal of 4 bases from V and 6 bases from J, the junction contained 15 bases not matched to a gene. The CDR3 is made up of 18 amino acids. DNA of the CDR3: TGCGCCAGCAGCCCGGGACTAGCGGGAGCCCGGGCTAATGCCGAGCAGTACTTC. This gives the protein CASSPGLAGARANAEQYF.

This clonotype was counted many times. V usage is TRBV6-2 or TRBV6-3 and J usage is TRBJ2-4; D is possibly TRBD2 (6 bases). With 5 bases removed from V and 0 bases from J, the gap between germline ends came to 14 bases. The CDR3 runs to 16 residues. CDR1 is MNHEY and CDR2 is SVGEGT in the germline V gene. This CDR3 reads CASSTTPGLAKNIQYF. Written as DNA, the CDR3 is TGTGCCAGCAGTACTACTCCGGGACTAGCCAAAAACATTCAGTACTTC.

This clonotype was found many times. This chain connects TRBV20-1 to TRBJ2-7; 8 bases are a match to TRBD2. This CDR3 is 13 amino acids long. Germline V gene sequence: CDR1 DFQATT, CDR2 SNEGSKA (reference sequence). The junction had 8 bases not matched to a gene; V was cut back by 5 bases and J by 5 bases. Here the CDR3 DNA reads TGCAGTGCTGAGAGCGGGAGAGATAACGAGCAGTACTTC. It encodes CSAESGRDNEQYF.

This chain links TRBV7-2 with TRBJ2-7, with D perhaps TRBD2 (6 bases). With 1 base removed from V and 2 bases from J, the gap between germline ends came to 15 bases. This CDR3 is 16 amino acids long. Germline V gene lookup returns CDR1 SGHTA and CDR2 FQGNSA. Here the CDR3 DNA reads TGTGCCAGCAGCTTAGGGGCGGGGACCGTAACCTACGAGCAGTACTTC. Encoded protein: CASSLGAGTVTYEQYF.

The chain has TRBV27 and TRBJ2-2, with D hard to call. The ends were cut back, 4 bases at V and 0 bases at J, with 3 bases in the middle. This CDR3 has 13 amino acids. CDR1 and CDR2 from the germline V gene are MNHEY and SMNVEV (reference sequence). The CDR3 loop is CASSWANTGELFF. The CDR3 DNA reads as TGTGCCAGCAGTTGGGCGAACACCGGGGAGCTGTTTTTT.

The V and J genes are TRBV7-8 and TRBJ2-2; 7 bases align to TRBD1. The length of the CDR3 is 15 residues. With V trimmed by 4 bases and J by 7 bases, 9 bases remained unmatched. Germline V gives CDR1 SGHVS, CDR2 FQNEAQ. The CDR3 sequence: CASSSATGKDGELFF. The CDR3 bases are TGTGCCAGCAGCTCGGCGACAGGGAAGGACGGGGAGCTGTTTTTT.

This clonotype was found once. A read error is the likely source, as a far larger clone sits one nucleotide away. The gene calls are TRBV9 and TRBJ2-5; 8 positions agree with TRBD2. V lost 3 bases, J lost 11 bases, and 15 bases stayed unmatched. Germline CDR1 reads SGDLS; CDR2 reads YYNGEE. The CDR3 is 15 amino acids. The CDR3 sequence: CASSALAGVDNEQYF. The CDR3 coding sequence is TGTGCCAGCAGCGCCCTAGCGGGTGTCGACAATGAGCAGTACTTC.

In the case of this clonotype: A much bigger clone sits one base away, suggesting this may be a read error. The chain's CDR3 is CACGTGVHEAFF. CDR3 sequence (DNA): TGTGCCTGCGGAACAGGGGTCCATGAAGCTTTCTTT. The chain is built from TRBV19 and TRBJ1-1; 7 positions match TRBD1. The germline V gene has CDR1 LNHDA and CDR2 SQIVND (reference sequence). The CDR3 spans 12 residues. V lost 11 bases and J lost 7; bases outside the gene matches: 10.

This clonotype was detected ten times or more. The gene calls are TRBV20-1 and TRBJ1-2; D is ambiguous. The germline V gene encodes CDR1 DFQATT and CDR2 SNEGSKA (reference sequence). V was clipped by 6 bases and J by 5 bases, with 7 bases between them. There are 10 residues in the CDR3. For the CDR3, the DNA is TGCAGTGCCCCCTCATATGGCTACACCTTC. Protein: CSAPSYGYTF.

For this clonotype: The limits of the CDR3 on the DNA are not certain, so only TCRdb's listed CDR3 is given. The chain joins TRBV10-3 to TRBJ2-2; the table's D call, TRBD1, was not checked against the DNA. The CDR3 numbers 17 amino acids, ends counted. Germline values: CDR1 ENHRY, CDR2 SYGVKD. The CDR3 protein is CAISESGQGKTGELFFF.

Many counts were recorded for this clonotype. This chain uses TRBV7-8 with TRBJ2-7, with 9 bases fitting TRBD1. The CDR3 length is 15 residues. Losses at the gene ends were 5 bases for V and 5 bases for J; bases not matched to a gene: 10. Germline loops: CDR1 SGHVS, CDR2 FQNEAQ. The CDR3 protein is CASSGQMGTGNEQYF. The DNA of the CDR3 is TGTGCCAGCAGCGGACAGATGGGGACAGGGAACGAGCAGTACTTC.

This clonotype came up many times. The chain couples TRBV19 to TRBJ1-5; the D gene is possibly TRBD1 (6 bases). V dropped 0 bases and J dropped 4 bases, with 10 bases sitting between them. Per germline, CDR1 LNHDA and CDR2 SQIVND (reference sequence). This CDR3 region has 15 residues. As DNA, the CDR3 is TGTGCCAGTAGTATAGACACAGGGCTAAATCAGCCCCAGCATTTT. Its protein product is CASSIDTGLNQPQHF.

This clonotype was recorded at least ten times. This chain uses TRBV9 with TRBJ2-5, with 10 bases matching TRBD2. CDR1 and CDR2 from the germline V gene are SGDLS and YYNGEE. The CDR3 is 16 residues long. V was pared by 0 bases and J by 5 bases, with 7 bases of the junction left unmatched. CDR3 DNA: TGTGCCAGCAGCGTAGGGGGCCTAGCGGGAGATGAGACCCAGTACTTC. Translating it yields CASSVGGLAGDETQYF.

The rearrangement joins TRBV5-3 to TRBJ2-1; 9 bases are shared with TRBD1. TRBV5-3 is designated an ORF whose function remains uncertain. The CDR3 is 15 residues long. Trimming at V came to 8 bases and at J to 6 bases, leaving 12 bases not matched to a gene. The CDR3 nucleotides are TGTGCCAGCAGCCCAGGGACAGGGACTGGCAATGAGCAGTTCTTC. Residues: CASSPGTGTGNEQFF.

This clonotype has ten or more counts. The rearrangement uses TRBV4-3 and TRBJ1-5, with D hard to call. The CDR3 is 14 residues long. Germline V gives CDR1 LGHNA, CDR2 YSLEER. Trimming shortened V by 0 bases and J by 0 bases, and 3 bases separated the two germline ends. The chain's CDR3 is CASSQERSNQPQHF. The CDR3 DNA reads TGCGCCAGCAGCCAAGAACGTAGCAATCAGCCCCAGCATTTT.

This clonotype has at least ten counts. The chain recombines TRBV28 with TRBJ2-3; D remains ambiguous. The CDR3 has 13 amino acids. In germline, CDR1 is MDHEN, CDR2 SYDVKM. Trimming took 7 bases from V and 6 from J, leaving 14 bases between them. CDR3 DNA sequence: TGTGCCAGCACCTTGCAGCGTGCGGATACGCAGTATTTT. It encodes CASTLQRADTQYF.

This clonotype was seen at least ten times. This chain joins TRBV18 and TRBJ2-6, with D perhaps TRBD2 (5 bases). The CDR3 is 15 amino acids. Trimming shortened V by 3 bases and J by 1 base, and 7 bases separated the two germline ends. The germline V gene has CDR1 KGHSH and CDR2 LQKENI. For the CDR3, the DNA is TGTGCCAGCTCACCCGGGGAGTCTGGGGCCAACGTCCTGACTTTC. This encodes CASSPGESGANVLTF.

At least ten counts were recorded for this clonotype. The genes are TRBV19 and TRBJ2-1; 7 bases line up with TRBD1. The CDR3 is made up of 11 amino acids. The germline gives CDR1 LNHDA, CDR2 SQIVND (reference sequence). V gave up 9 bases and J gave up 12 bases; unmatched junction bases: 8. CDR3 sequence (DNA): TGTGCCAGCACGGACAGGTCTGGGCAGTTCTTC. The encoded protein is CASTDRSGQFF. The full variable domain, with the rest looked up from reference TRBV19 and TRBJ2-1, is DGGITQSPKYLFRKEGQNVTLSCEQNLNHDAMYWYRQDPGQGLRLIYYSQIVNDFQKGDIAEGYSVSREKKESFPLTVTSAQKNPTAFYLCASTDRSGQFFGPGTRLTVL.

On this clonotype: A single base is all that separates this from a far larger clone, so a read error is likely. The chain recombines TRBV9 with TRBJ2-5, with 9 bases that match TRBD2. This CDR3 region has 16 residues. Trimming took 2 bases from V and 11 from J; bases not matched to a gene: 16. Germline V gives CDR1 SGDLS, CDR2 YYNGEE. The DNA of the CDR3 is TGTGCCAGCAGCGTGAGTAGCGGGAGCACCTACAATGAGCAGTACTTC. Amino acid sequence: CASSVSSGSTYNEQYF.

This clonotype was seen at least ten times. V is TRBV20-1 and J is TRBJ2-7, with 8 bases matching TRBD1. V was clipped by 1 base and J by 3 bases; unmatched bases: 5. Germline V gives CDR1 DFQATT, CDR2 SNEGSKA (reference sequence). The CDR3 covers 14 residues. The DNA of the CDR3 is TGCAGTGCTAGAGCCCGGGACAGGCTCTACGAGCAGTACTTC. It specifies CSARARDRLYEQYF.

There are many counts of this clonotype. The chain couples TRBV7-2 to TRBJ2-1; 9 nucleotides align to TRBD2. The CDR3 consists of 16 residues. CDR1 is SGHTA and CDR2 is FQGNSA in the germline V gene. Trimming cost V 5 bases and J 8 bases; bases outside gene matches: 13. CDR3 bases: TGTGCCAGCAGCCTATCCTTTGGGACTAGCCGCGATGAGCAGTTCTTC. Translation gives CASSLSFGTSRDEQFF.